Reported below is one TCR beta chain. What it recognizes is unknown. With 60 Vbeta and 13 Jbeta primers, the PCR was carried out. TCRdb's copy holds only in-frame clones and misses some; the assay was immunoSEQ multiplex PCR. The table records approximately 110,000 clones, 60% to 85% of them present only once. The CDR3 spans 17 residues. V gave up 4 bases and J gave up 1 base, with 19 bases separating them. Germline V gives CDR1 LGHNA, CDR2 YNFKEQ. The data were obtained in a study of cytomegalovirus exposure and HLA in healthy donors. General study points: Some TCR beta chains (164 of them) were listed as cytomegalovirus-associated.

This sequence was found in a female donor in good health and CMV-seropositive. The V gene is TRBV4-2, the J gene TRBJ1-2, with D unresolved. Sequences were obtained from PBMCs. The CDR3 is CASSPGPRVEGNYGYTF. The CDR3 DNA sequence: TGTGCCAGCAGCCCAGGCCCGAGGGTCGAGGGTAACTATGGCTACACCTTC.